This T cell receptor beta chain appears in the sequencing data of a study of cytomegalovirus exposure and HLA in healthy donors. Across the study: Among the approximately 400 genotyped donors, more than 70% were placed in the Caucasian-associated ancestry cluster. Study conclusions and caveats: Later analysis showed TCR association rates varying by HLA locus, highest for DRB1 and lowest for HLA-C.

The germline gives CDR1 MNHEY, CDR2 SVGAGI. The length of the CDR3 is 14 residues. V was shortened by 4 bases and J by 3 bases, with 10 bases between the two germline ends. The study ran its PCR with 60 Vbeta and 13 Jbeta primers. The table came from immunoSEQ multiplex PCR; TCRdb's copy has only in-frame clones and leaves some out. The repertoire holds about 250,000 clones, with 80% as singletons. This clone was recorded only once. As yet, its antigen is unknown. This TCR was recovered from a girl aged 2-10 years in good health and CMV-seronegative. This rearrangement joins TRBV6-5 to TRBJ1-5, with D possibly being TRBD1 (5 bases). Material for sequencing was PBMCs. This chain's CDR3 is CASSSPRDNQPQHF. The CDR3 DNA reads TGTGCCAGCAGTTCCCCCAGGGACAATCAGCCCCAGCATTTT.